The TCR beta chain under discussion was sequenced for a study of beta chain features in type 1 diabetes. Notes on the study in general: All four CD4+ subsets from Type 1 diabetes patients carried moderately but significantly shorter TCRB CDR3s. HLA effects on TCRB rearrangement stayed unresolved here.

Reverse transcription of all isolated RNA meant that expressed TCRB transcripts were sequenced. Only in-frame clones appear in the TCRdb table, and some are missing; sequencing was by immunoSEQ multiplex PCR. The sample contains 200,000 to 300,000 clones, 11% to 15% of which appear only once. Staining for CD45RO/CCR7/CD25/CD127/CD95/CD27 allowed sorting of CD4+ naive, central memory, regulatory and stem cell-like memory cells. This clone was counted a few times. Its antigen is still unknown. In germline, CDR1 is MNHNS, CDR2 SASEGT. This CDR3 has 12 amino acids. V was pared by 10 bases and J by 3 bases, with 12 bases between.

The TCR was taken from a man aged 30 to 45 with type 1 diabetes. Specimen: naive CD4+ T cells from blood. The chain links TRBV6-1 to TRBJ2-5, with D possibly TRBD1 on 6 matching bases. This chain's CDR3 is CANAPGEETQYF. As DNA, the CDR3 is TGTGCCAACGCTCCAGGGGAAGAGACCCAGTACTTC.